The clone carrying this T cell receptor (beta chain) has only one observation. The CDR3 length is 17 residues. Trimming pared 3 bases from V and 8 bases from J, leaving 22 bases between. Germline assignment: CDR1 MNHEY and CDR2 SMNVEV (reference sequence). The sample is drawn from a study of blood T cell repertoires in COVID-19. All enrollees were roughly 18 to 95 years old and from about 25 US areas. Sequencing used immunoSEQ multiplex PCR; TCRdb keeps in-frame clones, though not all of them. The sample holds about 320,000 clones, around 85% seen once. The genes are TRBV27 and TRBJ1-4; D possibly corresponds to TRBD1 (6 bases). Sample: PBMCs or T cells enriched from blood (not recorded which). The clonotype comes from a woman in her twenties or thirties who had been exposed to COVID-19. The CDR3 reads CASSLGIQGRKGEKLFF. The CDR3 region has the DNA TGTGCCAGCAGTTTGGGGATACAGGGTAGAAAAGGGGAAAAACTGTTTTTT.